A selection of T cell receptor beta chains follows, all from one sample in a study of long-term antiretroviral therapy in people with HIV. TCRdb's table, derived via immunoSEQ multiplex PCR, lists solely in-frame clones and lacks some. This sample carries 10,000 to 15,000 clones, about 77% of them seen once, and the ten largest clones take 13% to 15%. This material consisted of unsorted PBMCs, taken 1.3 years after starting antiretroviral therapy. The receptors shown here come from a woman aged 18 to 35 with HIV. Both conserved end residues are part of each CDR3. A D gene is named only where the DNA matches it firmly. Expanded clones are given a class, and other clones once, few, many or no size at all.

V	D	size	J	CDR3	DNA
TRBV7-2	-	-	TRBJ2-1	CASSWAIGDSYNEQFF	TGTGCCAGCAGCTGGGCCATAGGCGACTCCTACAATGAGCAGTTCTTC
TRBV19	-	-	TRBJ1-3	CASSMGFHGTGNTIYF	TGTGCCAGTAGTATGGGATTCCATGGTACTGGAAACACCATATATTTT
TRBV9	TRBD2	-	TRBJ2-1	CASSVSGRGGNEQFF	TGTGCCAGCAGCGTTAGCGGGAGGGGGGGCAATGAGCAGTTCTTC
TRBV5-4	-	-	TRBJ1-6	CASSLDAGGGPLHF	TGTGCCAGCAGCTTGGATGCAGGAGGTGGGCCCCTCCACTTT
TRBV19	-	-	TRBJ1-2	CASSEQTARYGYTF	TGTGCCAGTAGTGAGCAGACGGCCCGCTATGGCTACACCTTC
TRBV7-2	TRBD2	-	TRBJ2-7	CASSLVAGGQDEQYF	TGTGCCAGCAGCTTAGTGGCGGGGGGGCAGGACGAGCAGTACTTC
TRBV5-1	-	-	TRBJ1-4	CASRQGTNEKLFF	TGCGCCAGCAGACAGGGAACTAATGAAAAACTGTTTTTT
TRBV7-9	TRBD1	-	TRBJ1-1	CASSRTTTSPGQGEAFF	TGTGCCAGCAGCCGTACTACCACCTCACCGGGACAGGGTGAAGCTTTCTTT
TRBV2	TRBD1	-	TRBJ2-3	CASDRDRGSDTQYF	TGTGCCAGCGACCGGGACAGGGGGTCAGATACGCAGTATTTT
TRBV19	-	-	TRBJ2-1	CATSRARYNEQFF	TGTGCCACTTCAAGGGCACGTTACAATGAGCAGTTCTTC
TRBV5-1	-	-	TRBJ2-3	CASALGRGHEDTQYF	TGCGCCAGCGCCCTTGGGCGAGGACATGAAGATACGCAGTATTTT
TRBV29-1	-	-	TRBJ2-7	CSVVRENSYEQYF	TGCAGCGTCGTCAGGGAGAACTCCTACGAGCAGTACTTC
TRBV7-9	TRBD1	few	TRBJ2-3	CASSLATDRDDTQYF	TGTGCCAGCAGCTTAGCGACGGACAGGGACGATACGCAGTATTTT
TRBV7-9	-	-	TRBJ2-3	CASFLLSGTADTQYF	TGTGCCAGCTTTCTCCTTAGCGGGACAGCAGATACGCAGTATTTT
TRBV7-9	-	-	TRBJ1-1	CASSLAGRTEAFF	TGTGCCAGCAGCTTAGCCGGAAGGACTGAAGCTTTCTTT
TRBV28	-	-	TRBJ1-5	CASSLLVVVAGSNQPQHF	TGTGCCAGCAGTTTATTGGTAGTTGTGGCAGGTTCAAATCAGCCCCAGCATTTT
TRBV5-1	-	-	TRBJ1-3	CASRSGISGNTIYF	TGCGCCAGCAGGAGTGGGATCTCTGGAAACACCATATATTTT
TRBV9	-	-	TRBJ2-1	CASSVDPANEQFF	TGTGCCAGCAGCGTAGACCCGGCAAATGAGCAGTTCTTC
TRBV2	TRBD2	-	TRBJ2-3	CASSGLAGPTDTQYF	TGTGCCAGCAGTGGCCTAGCGGGGCCCACAGATACGCAGTATTTT
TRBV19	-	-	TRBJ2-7	CASSMASVSYEQYF	TGTGCCAGTAGTATGGCTAGCGTCTCCTACGAGCAGTACTTC
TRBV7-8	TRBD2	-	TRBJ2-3	CASSLLDSGGLRDTQYF	TGTGCCAGCAGCTTATTAGATAGCGGGGGGCTGCGAGATACGCAGTATTTT
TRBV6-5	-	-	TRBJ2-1	CASSYSGGNRGEQFF	TGTGCCAGCAGTTACTCGGGAGGGAACAGGGGTGAGCAGTTCTTC
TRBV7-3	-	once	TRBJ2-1	CASSSAGFGSDEQFF	TGTGCCAGCAGCTCAGCAGGGTTTGGAAGCGATGAGCAGTTCTTC
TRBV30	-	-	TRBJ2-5	CAWSAAIQETQYF	TGTGCCTGGAGTGCCGCGATCCAAGAGACCCAGTACTTC